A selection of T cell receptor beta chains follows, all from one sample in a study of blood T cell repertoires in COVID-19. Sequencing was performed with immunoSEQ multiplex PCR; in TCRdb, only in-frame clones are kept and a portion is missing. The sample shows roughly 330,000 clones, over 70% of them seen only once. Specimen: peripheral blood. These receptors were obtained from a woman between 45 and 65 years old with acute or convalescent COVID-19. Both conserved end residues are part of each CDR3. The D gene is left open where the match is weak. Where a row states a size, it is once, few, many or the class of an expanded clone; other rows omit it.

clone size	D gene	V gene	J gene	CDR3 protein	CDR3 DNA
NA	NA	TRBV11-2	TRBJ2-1	CASREPGNEQFF	TGTGCCAGCAGAGAACCCGGGAATGAGCAGTTCTTC
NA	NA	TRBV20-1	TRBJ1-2	CSASNRVNYGYTF	TGCAGTGCTAGTAACAGGGTTAACTATGGCTACACCTTC
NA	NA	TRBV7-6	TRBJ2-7	CASSLLATSYEQYF	TGTGCCAGCAGCTTACTAGCTACTTCCTACGAGCAGTACTTC
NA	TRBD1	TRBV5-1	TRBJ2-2	CASSRDRADTGELFF	TGCGCCAGCAGCCGGGACAGGGCGGACACCGGGGAGCTGTTTTTT
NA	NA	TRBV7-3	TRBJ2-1	CASSPPEEGTLFF	TGTGCCAGCAGCCCACCTGAGGAGGGCACGCTTTTCTTC
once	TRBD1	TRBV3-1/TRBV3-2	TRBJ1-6	CASSQLDRGQGSPLHF	TGTGCCAGCAGCCAACTCGACAGGGGGCAAGGTTCACCCCTCCACTTT
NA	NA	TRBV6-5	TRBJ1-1	CASSYGGAEAFF	TGTGCCAGCAGTTATGGGGGGGCTGAAGCTTTCTTT
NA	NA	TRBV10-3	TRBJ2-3	CAISTEGTQYF	TGTGCCATCAGTACCGAGGGTACGCAGTATTTT
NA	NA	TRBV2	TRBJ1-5	CASAEEGEQPQHF	TGTGCCAGCGCGGAAGAGGGAGAACAGCCCCAGCATTTT
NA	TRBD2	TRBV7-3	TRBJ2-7	CASSLLAGDSYEQYF	TGTGCCAGCAGCTTACTAGCGGGCGACTCCTACGAGCAGTACTTC
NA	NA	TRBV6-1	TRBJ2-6	CASSDFSSGANVLTF	TGTGCCAGCAGTGATTTCAGCTCTGGGGCCAACGTCCTGACTTTC
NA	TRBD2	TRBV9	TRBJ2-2	CASTPRAGGNTGELFF	TGTGCCAGCACCCCGAGAGCGGGAGGGAACACCGGGGAGCTGTTTTTT
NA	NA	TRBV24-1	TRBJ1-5	CATGNRIYDRNQPQHF	TGTGCCACCGGAAACCGTATTTATGACAGGAATCAGCCCCAGCATTTT
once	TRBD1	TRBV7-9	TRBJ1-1	CASSTYRGRIPEAFF	TGTGCCAGCAGCACGTACAGGGGGCGAATCCCTGAAGCTTTCTTT
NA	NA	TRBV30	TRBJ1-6	CAWSGGTPNSPLHF	TGTGCCTGGAGTGGCGGGACGCCTAATTCACCCCTCCACTTT
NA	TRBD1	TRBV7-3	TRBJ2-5	CASSWDREETQYF	TGTGCCAGCAGCTGGGACAGGGAAGAGACCCAGTACTTC
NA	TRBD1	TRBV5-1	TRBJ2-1	CASSAGTGEDEQFF	TGCGCCAGCAGTGCCGGGACAGGGGAGGATGAGCAGTTCTTC
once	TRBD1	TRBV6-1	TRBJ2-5	CASSETPGGEVTQYF	TGTGCCAGCAGTGAAACCCCAGGGGGCGAAGTGACCCAGTACTTC
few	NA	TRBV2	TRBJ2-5	CASGGVAWETQYF	TGTGCCAGCGGAGGAGTAGCCTGGGAGACCCAGTACTTC
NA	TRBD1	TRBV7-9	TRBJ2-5	CASSRDRAEETQYF	TGTGCCAGCAGCCGGGACAGGGCCGAGGAGACCCAGTACTTC
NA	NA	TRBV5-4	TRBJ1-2	CASKTDYTNYGYTF	TGTGCCAGCAAAACAGACTATACTAACTATGGCTACACCTTC
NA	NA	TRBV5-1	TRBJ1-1	CASSIGGGTTEAFF	TGCGCCAGCAGTATTGGGGGGGGTACCACTGAAGCTTTCTTT
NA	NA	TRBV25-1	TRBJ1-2	CASSLLGGGEGYTF	TGTGCCAGCAGTCTACTCGGGGGGGGCGAGGGCTACACCTTC
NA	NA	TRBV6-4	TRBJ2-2	CASSGEPRGELFF	TGTGCCAGCAGCGGGGAGCCCCGCGGGGAGCTGTTTTTT
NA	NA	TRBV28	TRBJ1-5	CASIFRMDYQPQHF	TGTGCCAGCATCTTTAGGATGGACTATCAGCCCCAGCATTTT